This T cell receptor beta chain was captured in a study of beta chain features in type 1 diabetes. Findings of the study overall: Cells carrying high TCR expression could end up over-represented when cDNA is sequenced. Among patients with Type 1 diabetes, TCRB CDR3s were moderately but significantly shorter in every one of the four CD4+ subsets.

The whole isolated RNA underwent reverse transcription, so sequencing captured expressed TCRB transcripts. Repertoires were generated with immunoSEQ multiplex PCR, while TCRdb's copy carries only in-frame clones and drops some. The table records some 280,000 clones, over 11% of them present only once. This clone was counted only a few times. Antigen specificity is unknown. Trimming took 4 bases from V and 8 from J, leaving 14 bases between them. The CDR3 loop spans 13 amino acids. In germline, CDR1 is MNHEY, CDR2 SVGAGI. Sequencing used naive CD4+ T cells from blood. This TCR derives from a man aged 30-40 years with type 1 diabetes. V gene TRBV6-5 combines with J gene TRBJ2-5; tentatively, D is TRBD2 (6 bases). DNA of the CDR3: TGTGCCAGCAGTTGGGACTTAGGGAGCACCCAGTACTTC. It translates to CASSWDLGSTQYF.